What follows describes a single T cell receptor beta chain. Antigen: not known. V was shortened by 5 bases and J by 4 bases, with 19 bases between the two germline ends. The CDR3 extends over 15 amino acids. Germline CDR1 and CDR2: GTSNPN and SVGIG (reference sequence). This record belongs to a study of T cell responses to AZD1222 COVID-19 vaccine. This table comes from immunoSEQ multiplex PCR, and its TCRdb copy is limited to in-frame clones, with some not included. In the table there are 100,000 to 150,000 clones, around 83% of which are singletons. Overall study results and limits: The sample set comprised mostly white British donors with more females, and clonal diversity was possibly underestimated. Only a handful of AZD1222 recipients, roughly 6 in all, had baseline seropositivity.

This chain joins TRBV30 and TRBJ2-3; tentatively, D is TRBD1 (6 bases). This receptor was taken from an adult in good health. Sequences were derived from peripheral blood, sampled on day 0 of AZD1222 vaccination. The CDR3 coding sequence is TGTGCCTGGGGAGCCGCGAGACAGGCACCAGATACGCAGTATTTT. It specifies CAWGAARQAPDTQYF.